These 32 T cell receptor beta chains share one sample of origin, sequenced in a study of cytomegalovirus exposure and HLA in healthy donors. PCR primers comprised 60 Vbeta and 13 Jbeta primers. TCRdb's copy holds only in-frame clones and misses some; the assay was immunoSEQ multiplex PCR. The data hold roughly 110,000 clones, with around 76% observed a single time. The sample taken for sequencing was PBMCs. The receptor set was obtained from a man aged 25-45 years in good health and CMV-seropositive.

The rearrangement uses TRBV9 and TRBJ1-5; no definite D call. Germline V gives CDR1 SGDLS, CDR2 YYNGEE. The CDR3 sequence is 16 residues long. Trimming removed 0 bases at V and 0 bases at J, with 10 bases between. The CDR3 coding sequence is TGTGCCAGCAGCGTAGACGCGGGGTATAGCAATCAGCCCCAGCATTTT. Translating gives CASSVDAGYSNQPQHF.

V is TRBV6-6 and J is TRBJ1-5; D is unclear. The CDR3 contains 13 residues. Germline CDR1 and CDR2: MNHNY and SVGAGI (reference sequence). Trimming pared 2 bases from V and 7 bases from J, leaving 9 bases between. The CDR3 DNA is TGTGCCAGCAGTTACCCCGGGAGCCAGCCCCAGCATTTT. Translation gives CASSYPGSQPQHF.

This chain uses TRBV2 with TRBJ2-1, with D unclear. The CDR3 spans 13 residues. Trimming cost V 4 bases and J 7 bases, with 11 bases left between them. From germline, CDR1 is SNHLY and CDR2 FYNNEI. The CDR3: CASSGLLWNEQFF. As DNA, the CDR3 is TGTGCCAGCAGTGGACTTCTGTGGAATGAGCAGTTCTTC.

This clone was recorded a few times. The chain couples TRBV21-1 to TRBJ2-3; TRBD1 is taken as the D call from the table, unchecked against the DNA. TRBV21-1 is a pseudogene. The CDR3 is made up of 15 amino acids. The CDR3 region is CASSKENSYTDTQYF. The CDR3 nucleotides are TGTGCCAGCAGCAAAGAGAACAGTTACACAGATACGCAGTATTTT.

V usage is TRBV9 and J usage is TRBJ2-7, with D maybe TRBD2 (7 bases). This CDR3 comprises 18 residues. Per germline, CDR1 SGDLS and CDR2 YYNGEE. The V end lost 0 bases, the J end lost 2 bases, and 21 bases lay between the germline ends. The CDR3: CASSVATSGGGSTYEQYF. In nucleotides, the CDR3 is TGTGCCAGCAGCGTAGCTACGTCTGGCGGGGGCTCAACCTACGAGCAGTACTTC.

The chain is built from TRBV7-6 and TRBJ2-7; the match to TRBD1 covers 9 bases. With V trimmed by 5 bases and J by 1 base, 6 bases remained unmatched. The CDR3 contains 15 residues. Germline V gene sequence: CDR1 SGHVS, CDR2 FNYEAQ. The chain's CDR3 is CASSSTGGLSYEQYF. The CDR3 nucleotides are TGTGCCAGCAGCAGCACAGGGGGCCTATCCTACGAGCAGTACTTC.

This chain joins TRBV5-1 and TRBJ2-5; 12 nucleotides align to TRBD2. Germline-derived CDR1 and CDR2 are SGHRS and YFSETQ. The trim removed 2 bases at V and 5 bases at J, leaving 13 bases unmatched. The CDR3 contains 18 residues. CDR3 sequence: CASSFRPPLAGGQETQYF. CDR3 nucleotides: TGCGCCAGCAGCTTCCGCCCCCCACTAGCGGGGGGCCAGGAGACCCAGTACTTC. Based on the CDR3 plus reference TRBV5-1 and TRBJ2-5, the full variable domain is KAGVTQTPRYLIKTRGQQVTLSCSPISGHRSVSWYQQTPGQGLQFLFEYFSETQRNKGNFPGRFSGRQFSNSRSEMNVSTLELGDSALYLCASSFRPPLAGGQETQYFGPGTRLLVL.

This chain uses TRBV5-1 with TRBJ1-6; D is possibly TRBD1 (5 bases). Between the trimmed V and J ends, which lost 4 bases and 8 bases, there was a span of 19 bases. This CDR3 is built from 16 residues. Germline V CDR1 and CDR2: SGHRS, YFSETQ. In DNA form, the CDR3 reads TGCGCCAGCAGCGCAGAGGAGTACAGGAGGGATTCACCCCTCCACTTT. It specifies CASSAEEYRRDSPLHF.

The chain combines TRBV19 with TRBJ1-4; D is perhaps TRBD1 (5 bases). This CDR3 has 16 residues. CDR1 is LNHDA and CDR2 is SQIVND in the germline V gene (reference sequence). V was trimmed by 5 bases and J by 7 bases, leaving 20 bases between them. The CDR3 DNA reads TGTGCCAGTAGTGTCCGGGCCGGGGGATTAGGTGAAAAACTGTTTTTT. Its protein is CASSVRAGGLGEKLFF.

The chain links TRBV15 to TRBJ2-3; D might be TRBD2 (6 bases). CDR3 size: 16 residues. Trimming removed 1 base at V and 1 base at J, with 12 bases between. Germline CDR1 LNHNV, CDR2 YYDKDF (reference sequence). The CDR3 nucleotides are TGTGCCACCAGCAGAGGCCTCTCGGGGGGCACAGATACGCAGTATTTT. Protein sequence: CATSRGLSGGTDTQYF.

This clone was counted a few times. V usage is TRBV5-1 and J usage is TRBJ2-7, with 7 bases that match TRBD1. CDR1 and CDR2 (germline): SGHRS, YFSETQ. The CDR3 is 14 amino acids. Losses at the gene ends were 0 bases for V and 7 bases for J; bases not matched to a gene: 7. The CDR3 sequence is CASSLERGRQEQYF. The CDR3 DNA follows: TGCGCCAGCAGCTTGGAAAGGGGGCGCCAAGAGCAGTACTTC.

The chain is built from TRBV19 and TRBJ2-7; unclear D gene. V lost 5 bases and J lost 2, with 10 bases in between. The CDR3 spans 13 residues. CDR1 LNHDA and CDR2 SQIVND come from the germline V gene (reference sequence). In DNA form, the CDR3 reads TGTGCCAGTAGTGCCTACTTGGCCTACGAGCAGTACTTC. Amino acids: CASSAYLAYEQYF.

This clone turned up a few times. The V and J genes are TRBV5-4 and TRBJ1-2; D may be TRBD1 (6 bases). The CDR3 totals 14 residues. Germline V CDR1 and CDR2: SGHNT, YYREEE (reference sequence). V lost 0 bases, J lost 4 bases, and 10 bases lay in between. The chain's CDR3 is CASSLAQGTYGYTF. The DNA for the CDR3 is TGTGCCAGCAGCTTGGCCCAGGGGACCTATGGCTACACCTTC.

V and J are TRBV4-1 and TRBJ2-3; 8 bases are a match to TRBD2. Looked up from germline, CDR1 is MGHRA and CDR2 is YSYEKL. CDR3 length: 19 amino acids. The V segment lost 0 bases and the J segment 1 base; nucleotides outside the gene matches: 12. The CDR3 is CASSQDHPSPLAGTDTQYF. CDR3 coding DNA: TGCGCCAGCAGCCAAGACCACCCCTCCCCACTAGCGGGCACAGATACGCAGTATTTT.

The V call is TRBV13, the J call TRBJ1-6; D perhaps matches TRBD1 (6 bases). This CDR3 is built from 18 residues. V shed 6 bases and J shed 2 bases, with 20 bases lying between them. In germline, CDR1 is PRHDT, CDR2 FYEKMQ (reference sequence). The CDR3 loop is CASRLRAGVLPYNSPLHF. In DNA, the CDR3 is TGTGCCAGCAGGCTACGGGCAGGGGTCCTTCCCTATAATTCACCCCTCCACTTT.

The gene calls are TRBV7-3 and TRBJ2-1; a possible D gene is TRBD2 (5 bases). The CDR3 is 14 amino acids. Germline V gene lookup returns CDR1 SGHTA and CDR2 FQGTGA. V gave up 5 bases and J gave up 6 bases, with 14 bases separating them. The chain's CDR3 is CASSAGSAGNEQFF. CDR3 nucleotides: TGTGCCAGCAGCGCGGGCTCGGCCGGCAATGAGCAGTTCTTC.

This chain connects TRBV5-4 to TRBJ1-5; maybe TRBD1 (6 bases). The V and J ends lost 4 bases and 8 bases respectively, with 22 bases between them. The CDR3 runs to 16 residues. Germline V gives CDR1 SGHNT, CDR2 YYREEE (reference sequence). The CDR3 DNA follows: TGTGCCAGCAGCAGAGACGGGGGGCCCGAATGGGAGCCCCAGCATTTT. Its protein product is CASSRDGGPEWEPQHF.

This clone showed up just a few times. The rearrangement joins TRBV11-3 to TRBJ2-3; no reliable D call. CDR1 and CDR2 from the germline V gene are SGHNT and YENEEA. CDR3 length equals 17 residues. Trimming cost V 5 bases and J 2 bases, with 20 bases left between them. The CDR3 spells CASSPGWALSPTDTQYF. CDR3 nucleotides: TGTGCCAGCAGCCCAGGATGGGCATTATCCCCCACAGATACGCAGTATTTT.

The chain employs TRBV6-4 and TRBJ1-6, with D possibly being TRBD1 (6 bases). Trimming removed 4 bases from V and 9 bases from J, with 10 bases in between. CDR1 and CDR2 (germline): MRHNA, SNTAGT. The CDR3 sequence is 13 residues long. The CDR3 DNA follows: TGTGCCAGCAGTGGACAGGAAGGTTCACCCCTCCACTTT. This encodes CASSGQEGSPLHF.

The gene calls are TRBV2 and TRBJ2-7; 7 positions agree with TRBD1. The V segment lost 2 bases and the J segment 2 bases; nucleotides outside the gene matches: 3. The CDR3 sequence is 14 residues long. CDR1 is SNHLY and CDR2 is FYNNEI in the germline V gene. This CDR3 reads CASSERGRAYEQYF. In DNA, the CDR3 is TGTGCCAGCAGTGAAAGGGGGCGCGCCTACGAGCAGTACTTC.

The chain links TRBV4-2 to TRBJ1-4; 12 positions agree with TRBD1. Trimming took 4 bases from V and 7 from J; bases not matched to a gene: 4. The V gene's germline CDR1 is LGHNA and CDR2 YNFKEQ. The CDR3 is 15 amino acids. In nucleotides, the CDR3 is TGTGCCAGCAGCCCGGGGACAGGGGGCATTGAAAAACTGTTTTTT. It yields the protein CASSPGTGGIEKLFF.

This clone showed up just once. The chain carries TRBV7-9 and TRBJ2-7; D remains unclear. Trimming took off 3 bases at V and 3 bases at J, with 3 bases between the two ends. Germline lookup yields CDR1 SEHNR and CDR2 FQNEAQ (reference sequence). CDR3 length: 11 amino acids. The CDR3, as DNA: TGTGCCAGCAGCTTTAGCTACGAGCAGTACTTC. Protein product: CASSFSYEQYF.

The chain couples TRBV27 to TRBJ2-1; a weak D match, TRBD1 (6 bases). Trimming shortened V by 0 bases and J by 12 bases, and 12 bases separated the two germline ends. The CDR3 is made up of 13 amino acids. Germline CDR1 MNHEY, CDR2 SMNVEV (reference sequence). The CDR3 DNA reads TGTGCCAGCAGTTTATCGGGACATCTCTTGCAGTTCTTC. It encodes CASSLSGHLLQFF.

Only one count was recorded for this clone. V and J are TRBV5-6 and TRBJ2-1, with TRBD2 identical over 9 bases. Germline CDR1 is SGHDT and CDR2 is YYEEEE. The CDR3 has 14 amino acids. Trimming took 5 bases from V and 8 from J; bases not matched to a gene: 8. This chain's CDR3 is CASRPVAGVHEQFF. CDR3 in DNA: TGTGCCAGCAGGCCGGTAGCGGGGGTCCATGAGCAGTTCTTC. The whole variable domain, filled in from reference TRBV5-6 and TRBJ2-1, reads DAGVTQSPTHLIKTRGQQVTLRCSPKSGHDTVSWYQQALGQGPQFIFQYYEEEERQRGNFPDRFSGHQFPNYSSELNVNALLLGDSALYLCASRPVAGVHEQFFGPGTRLTVL.

The chain employs TRBV6-1 and TRBJ1-1, with D uncertain. The length of the CDR3 is 17 residues. The ends were cut back, 0 bases at V and 0 bases at J, with 14 bases in the middle. CDR1 and CDR2 (germline): MNHNS, SASEGT. CDR3 protein: CASSEASRVTMNTEAFF. CDR3 nucleotide sequence: TGTGCCAGCAGTGAAGCAAGTCGGGTAACCATGAACACTGAAGCTTTCTTT.

The CDR3: CASSRDRVNYGYTF. The CDR3 DNA reads as TGTGCCAGCAGCAGGGACAGGGTTAACTATGGCTACACCTTC. The V gene is TRBV5-6, the J gene TRBJ1-2; TRBD1 matches at 9 bases. The CDR3 runs 14 residues. Germline CDR1 reads SGHDT; CDR2 reads YYEEEE. Germline trimming cut 4 bases from V and 1 base from J; bases unmatched to any gene: 2.

The chain has TRBV12-5 and TRBJ2-7; a weak D match, TRBD1 (5 bases). Trimming cost V 0 bases and J 3 bases, with 9 bases left between them. Germline lookup yields CDR1 LGHNT and CDR2 FRNRAP. The CDR3 has 14 residues. For the CDR3, the DNA is TGTGCTAGTGGTTTGGTAAAAGGGGTCTACGAGCAGTACTTC. Protein product: CASGLVKGVYEQYF.

V is TRBV29-1 and J is TRBJ2-5; tentative D call: TRBD2 (7 bases). V shed 4 bases and J shed 1 base, with 22 bases lying between them. The CDR3 consists of 17 residues. CDR1 is SQVTM and CDR2 is ANQGSEA in the germline V gene. The CDR3 reads CSVVVGATGGLQETQYF. For the CDR3, the DNA is TGCAGCGTTGTAGTGGGGGCAACCGGGGGGCTCCAAGAGACCCAGTACTTC.

This sequence joins TRBV7-9 and TRBJ2-4, with a weak D call TRBD2 (5 bases). Looked up from germline, CDR1 is SEHNR and CDR2 is FQNEAQ (reference sequence). The CDR3 runs to 13 residues. V dropped 5 bases and J dropped 10 bases, with 15 bases sitting between them. The CDR3, as DNA: TGTGCCAGCAGCCTCGATGCATCGGGGATTCAGTACTTC. Its protein is CASSLDASGIQYF. Together with reference TRBV7-9 and TRBJ2-4, the CDR3 gives the full variable domain: DTGVSQNPRHKITKRGQNVTFRCDPISEHNRLYWYRQTLGQGPEFLTYFQNEAQLEKSRLLSDRFSAERPKGSFSTLEIQRTEQGDSAMYLCASSLDASGIQYFGAGTRLSVL.

The rearrangement uses TRBV10-1 and TRBJ1-4; the match to TRBD1 covers 8 bases. This CDR3 comprises 14 residues. Germline V gives CDR1 WNHNN, CDR2 SYGVQD (reference sequence). With 3 bases clipped from V and 8 bases from J, the junction kept 5 bases outside the gene matches. Here the CDR3 reads CASSERQGREKLFF. CDR3 DNA: TGCGCCAGCAGTGAACGACAGGGGCGCGAAAAACTGTTTTTT.

This sequence joins TRBV30 and TRBJ2-1, with 7 positions matching TRBD1. This CDR3 is 11 amino acids long. Losses at the gene ends were 1 base for V and 12 bases for J; bases not matched to a gene: 3. Germline V gene data show CDR1 as GTSNPN and CDR2 as SVGIG (reference sequence). This CDR3 reads CAWSGPGGQFF. The CDR3 coding sequence is TGTGCCTGGAGTGGACCAGGGGGGCAGTTCTTC.

The chain has TRBV5-1 and TRBJ2-5; 10 bases agree with TRBD2. The V and J ends lost 4 bases and 1 base, in that order; junction bases with no gene match: 7. The CDR3 totals 16 residues. Germline assignment: CDR1 SGHRS and CDR2 YFSETQ. The CDR3, as DNA: TGCGCCAGCAGCAGCTTAGCGGGGGGCGGCCAAGAGACCCAGTACTTC. This sequence encodes CASSSLAGGGQETQYF.